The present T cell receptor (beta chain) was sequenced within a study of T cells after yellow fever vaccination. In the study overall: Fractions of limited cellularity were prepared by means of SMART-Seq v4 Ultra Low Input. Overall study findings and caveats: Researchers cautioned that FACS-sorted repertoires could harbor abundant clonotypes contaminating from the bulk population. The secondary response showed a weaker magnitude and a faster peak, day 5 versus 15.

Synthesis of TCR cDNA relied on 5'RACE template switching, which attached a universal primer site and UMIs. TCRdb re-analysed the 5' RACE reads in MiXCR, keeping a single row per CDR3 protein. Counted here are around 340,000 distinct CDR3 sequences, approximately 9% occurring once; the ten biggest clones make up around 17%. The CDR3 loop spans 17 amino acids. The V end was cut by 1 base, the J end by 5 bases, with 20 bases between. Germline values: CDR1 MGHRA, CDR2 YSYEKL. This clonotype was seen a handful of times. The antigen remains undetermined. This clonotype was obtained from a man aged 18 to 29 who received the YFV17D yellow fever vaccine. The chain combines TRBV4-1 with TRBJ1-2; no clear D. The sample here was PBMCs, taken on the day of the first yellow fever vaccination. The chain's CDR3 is CASSQALLWHRDYGYTF. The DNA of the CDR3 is TGCGCCAGCAGCCAAGCGCTTTTGTGGCACCGGGATTATGGCTACACCTTC.